This entry describes one TCR beta chain. The sample comes from a study of cytotoxic CD8 clonotypes in ibrutinib-treated CLL. Assay used: immunoSEQ multiplex PCR; TCRdb lists only in-frame clones, some missing. The table includes some 140,000 clones, around three quarters detected once. Germline V gives CDR1 MNHEY, CDR2 SMNVEV (reference sequence). This CDR3 comprises 17 residues. Trimming took 6 bases from V and 2 from J, leaving 20 bases between them. This sample comprised PBMCs, obtained after 12 months of ibrutinib treatment. This TCR was recovered from a human donor with chronic lymphocytic leukemia. The V and J genes are TRBV27 and TRBJ1-5, with D possibly matching TRBD1 (5 bases). CDR3 sequence reads: CASRASNRLGGNQPQHF. The CDR3 bases are TGTGCCAGCAGAGCCAGTAACCGATTGGGGGGCAATCAGCCCCAGCATTTT.